These 24 T cell receptor beta chains originate from one sample sequenced in a study of T-cell reconstitution after alpha-beta-depleted transplantation in children. Construction of the TCRbeta library involved unique molecular identifiers. One entry per CDR3 protein, called by TCRdb with MiXCR from the PCR reads. The data show around 70,000 distinct CDR3 sequences, roughly a tenth seen once. The sequencing here drew on PBMCs, taken before TCRalphabeta/CD19-depleted stem cell transplant. These receptors all come from a boy younger than 18 with acute myeloid leukemia, due to receive a stem cell transplant.

This clonotype was detected many times. The chain joins TRBV30 to TRBJ2-1; 11 nucleotides align to TRBD2. The CDR3 length is 14 residues. V gave up 7 bases and J gave up 6 bases; unmatched junction bases: 8. Germline loops: CDR1 GTSNPN, CDR2 SVGIG (reference sequence). CDR3 in DNA: TGTGCCTTATTAGCGGGAGGGCCTGGCAATGAGCAGTTCTTC. Translating it yields CALLAGGPGNEQFF.

This clonotype was counted at least ten times. The chain couples TRBV6-6 to TRBJ2-1, with D maybe TRBD2 (6 bases). The CDR3 is 12 residues long. The V gene's germline CDR1 is MNHNY and CDR2 SVGAGI (reference sequence). V shed 6 bases and J shed 7 bases, with 10 bases lying between them. CDR3 nucleotide sequence: TGTGCCAGCAGCCCTCTAGCGAATGAGCAGTTCTTC. Translating gives CASSPLANEQFF.

Within the sample, this clonotype is medium-sized. V usage is TRBV7-2 and J usage is TRBJ1-2; 9 positions match TRBD1. Germline CDR1 reads SGHTA; CDR2 reads FQGNSA. The CDR3 contains 16 residues. V lost 7 bases and J lost 1; bases outside the gene matches: 10. The CDR3 bases are TGTGCCAGCATCCCGGGACAGGGCCTCCTTAACTATGGCTACACCTTC. Amino acid sequence: CASIPGQGLLNYGYTF.

This clonotype was seen many times. V gene TRBV7-9 combines with J gene TRBJ1-1; D is unresolved. Germline assignment: CDR1 SEHNR and CDR2 FQNEAQ (reference sequence). V shed 8 bases and J shed 4 bases, with 17 bases lying between them. The length of the CDR3 is 14 residues. The CDR3 sequence: CASPDGRIPTEAFF. In nucleotides, the CDR3 is TGTGCCAGCCCGGACGGACGGATTCCCACTGAAGCTTTCTTT.

The table lists this clonotype with many counts. The chain has TRBV5-5 and TRBJ2-7, with D perhaps TRBD1 (5 bases). CDR1 SGHKS and CDR2 YYEKEE come from the germline V gene (reference sequence). CDR3 length equals 12 residues. Trimming left V 1 base short and J 7 bases short, with 9 bases between. CDR3 residues: CASSLRGREQYV. In DNA, the CDR3 is TGTGCCAGCAGCTTGAGGGGTCGGGAGCAGTACGTC.

This clonotype was counted ten times or more. This rearrangement joins TRBV4-2 to TRBJ2-1; 12 nucleotides align to TRBD2. Trimming removed 4 bases from V and 5 bases from J; junction bases left unmatched: 18. The CDR3 sequence is 20 residues long. Looked up from germline, CDR1 is LGHNA and CDR2 is YNFKEQ. In DNA form, the CDR3 reads TGTGCCAGCAGCCGCATACTAGCGGGAGGTTACAAACCCGCGGACAATGAGCAGTTCTTC. It codes for CASSRILAGGYKPADNEQFF.

This clonotype showed up many times. V is TRBV12-3 or TRBV12-4 and J is TRBJ2-5, with D perhaps matching TRBD2 (6 bases). CDR3 size: 13 residues. V gave up 1 base and J gave up 4 bases, with 7 bases separating them. CDR3 loop: CASSLVGGETQYF. The CDR3 coding sequence is TGTGCCAGCAGTTTAGTGGGAGGAGAGACCCAGTACTTC.

The V and J genes are TRBV12-3 or TRBV12-4 and TRBJ2-1; TRBD1 matches 9 bases. J lost 5 bases, V lost 7 bases, and 9 bases had no gene match. The length of the CDR3 is 15 residues. The CDR3: CASIPGQGLHNEQFF. The CDR3, as DNA: TGTGCCAGCATCCCGGGACAGGGTTTACACAATGAGCAGTTCTTC.

The chain carries TRBV7-6 and TRBJ1-1; 8 bases agree with TRBD1. J was trimmed by 6 bases and V by 5 bases; bases with no gene match: 5. The CDR3 runs 13 residues. Germline CDR1 reads SGHVS; CDR2 reads FNYEAQ. For the CDR3, the DNA is TGTGCCAGCAGCGTCGGGACAGGTGCTGAAGCTTTCTTT. It codes for CASSVGTGAEAFF.

The table lists this clonotype with many counts. This chain uses TRBV5-1 with TRBJ1-1; a possible D gene is TRBD1 (5 bases). Germline CDR1 reads SGHRS; CDR2 reads YFSETQ. V lost 6 bases and J lost 0, with 12 bases in between. CDR3 size: 14 residues. Here the CDR3 DNA reads TGCGCCAGCACCCATGGACATATGAACACTGAAGCTTTCTTT. Its protein product is CASTHGHMNTEAFF. Looking up the rest from reference TRBV5-1 and TRBJ1-1 gives the full variable domain: KAGVTQTPRYLIKTRGQQVTLSCSPISGHRSVSWYQQTPGQGLQFLFEYFSETQRNKGNFPGRFSGRQFSNSRSEMNVSTLELGDSALYLCASTHGHMNTEAFFGQGTRLTVV.

This clonotype was observed at least ten times. The chain has TRBV4-1 and TRBJ1-1, with D unresolved. Germline V gene data show CDR1 as MGHRA and CDR2 as YSYEKL. This CDR3 has 14 residues. V lost 0 bases and J 1 base, leaving 6 bases between the germline ends. The CDR3 DNA reads as TGCGCCAGCAGCCAAGAAGGTGGGAACACTGAAGCTTTCTTT. Protein product: CASSQEGGNTEAFF.

Ten or more counts support this clonotype. This chain connects TRBV4-1 to TRBJ2-2; tentatively, D is TRBD2 (7 bases). The CDR3 consists of 16 residues. The germline gives CDR1 MGHRA, CDR2 YSYEKL. V dropped 4 bases and J dropped 6 bases, with 18 bases sitting between them. The CDR3 sequence: CASSLKGGAGPGELFF. DNA of the CDR3: TGCGCCAGCAGCCTCAAAGGGGGGGCGGGACCCGGGGAGCTGTTTTTT.

This clonotype was observed many times. V is TRBV7-8 and J is TRBJ2-1; TRBD1 matches 11 bases. V was pared by 4 bases and J by 0 bases, with 11 bases of the junction left unmatched. The CDR3 is made up of 19 amino acids. The germline V gene has CDR1 SGHVS and CDR2 FQNEAQ. Written as DNA, the CDR3 is TGTGCCAGCAGCTGGACAGGGGGCCTGTATTCGAGCTCCTACAATGAGCAGTTCTTC. Its translation: CASSWTGGLYSSSYNEQFF.

This clonotype showed up many times. V is TRBV4-1 and J is TRBJ1-6, with D unresolved. V lost 1 base to trimming and J lost 10 bases, with 14 bases between them. This CDR3 is 15 amino acids long. Per the germline V gene, CDR1 is MGHRA and CDR2 is YSYEKL. The CDR3 DNA sequence: TGCGCCAGCAGCCAAGTGGGGTCCGGGAGCTCACCCCTCCACTTT. This sequence encodes CASSQVGSGSSPLHF.

This clonotype was observed once. With a much larger clone just one base away, this may be a read error. CDR3 coding DNA: TGTACCAGCAGTTTAGGGGCAGGCTCTGGAAACACCATATATTTT. The encoded protein is CTSSLGAGSGNTIYF. This chain joins TRBV12-3 or TRBV12-4 and TRBJ1-3; weak D call: TRBD1 (5 bases). This CDR3 is 15 amino acids long.

This clonotype was recorded many times. The rearrangement joins TRBV5-1 to TRBJ1-2; D might be TRBD1 (5 bases). In germline, CDR1 is SGHRS, CDR2 YFSETQ. This CDR3 region has 18 residues. V dropped 2 bases and J dropped 7 bases, with 27 bases sitting between them. CDR3 bases: TGCGCCAGCAGCTTTTCTGCGACAGCGGGCAGCCGCCCTAGTGGCTACACCTTC. It codes for CASSFSATAGSRPSGYTF.

This clonotype was counted many times. The rearrangement links TRBV12-3 or TRBV12-4 to TRBJ2-1; no clear D gene. This CDR3 is 14 amino acids long. V dropped 6 bases and J dropped 7 bases, with 16 bases sitting between them. CDR3 protein: CASSVVSRANEQFF. DNA for the CDR3: TGTGCCAGCAGCGTTGTGTCTAGGGCGAATGAGCAGTTCTTC.

This clonotype was seen many times. This chain connects TRBV29-1 to TRBJ2-5; TRBD2 matches at 7 bases. J was trimmed by 5 bases and V by 1 base; bases with no gene match: 4. Germline CDR1 SQVTM, CDR2 ANQGSEA. The length of the CDR3 is 13 residues. The CDR3 here is CSVEGVAGETQYF. The CDR3 bases are TGCAGCGTTGAAGGGGTAGCGGGTGAGACCCAGTACTTC.

This clonotype occurred a few times. The genes are TRBV6-5 and TRBJ2-1; 12 bases are a match to TRBD2. The CDR3 is 15 residues long. V lost 4 bases and J lost 3; bases outside the gene matches: 1. Per germline, CDR1 MNHEY and CDR2 SVGAGI. Here the CDR3 DNA reads TGTGCCAGCAGTTCACTAGCGGGAGGCTACAATGAGCAGTTCTTC. As protein: CASSSLAGGYNEQFF.

This clonotype was detected many times. The chain has TRBV6-5 and TRBJ2-1; weak D call: TRBD2 (7 bases). Looked up from germline, CDR1 is MNHEY and CDR2 is SVGAGI. V lost 2 bases to trimming and J lost 8 bases, with 25 bases between them. The CDR3 contains 18 residues. The CDR3 loop reads CASSYSMLARGLLDEQFF. CDR3 in DNA: TGTGCCAGCAGTTACAGTATGCTAGCGCGGGGGCTATTGGATGAGCAGTTCTTC.

This clonotype has a handful of counts. This chain joins TRBV5-6 and TRBJ2-2, with D perhaps matching TRBD1 (6 bases). This CDR3 has 16 residues. V lost 4 bases to trimming and J lost 1 base, with 14 bases between them. Per the germline V gene, CDR1 is SGHDT and CDR2 is YYEEEE. DNA for the CDR3: TGTGCCAGCAGCCACACAGGGACGTGGAACACCGGGGAGCTGTTTTTT. Encoded protein: CASSHTGTWNTGELFF. Combining the CDR3 with reference TRBV5-6 and TRBJ2-2 gives the whole variable domain DAGVTQSPTHLIKTRGQQVTLRCSPKSGHDTVSWYQQALGQGPQFIFQYYEEEERQRGNFPDRFSGHQFPNYSSELNVNALLLGDSALYLCASSHTGTWNTGELFFGEGSRLTVL.

This clonotype was picked up many times. The chain carries TRBV6-1 and TRBJ2-3; 16 bases align to TRBD2. The V gene's germline CDR1 is MNHNS and CDR2 SASEGT. J was trimmed by 9 bases and V by 4 bases; bases with no gene match: 4. The CDR3 is made up of 15 amino acids. The DNA of the CDR3 is TGTGCCAGCAGTGCGGGACTAGCGGGAGGGGGGACGCAGTATTTT. This gives the protein CASSAGLAGGGTQYF.

In this sample, this clonotype turned up many times. The chain links TRBV7-2 to TRBJ2-1; TRBD2 matches at 11 bases. The CDR3 spans 19 residues. J lost 4 bases, V lost 5 bases, and 16 bases had no gene match. From germline, CDR1 is SGHTA and CDR2 FQGNSA. The CDR3 DNA sequence: TGTGCCAGCAGCGCCGGACTAGCGGGCCTCTCGGCCCTTTACAATGAGCAGTTCTTC. Amino acids: CASSAGLAGLSALYNEQFF.

This clonotype has ten or more counts. The genes are TRBV12-3 or TRBV12-4 and TRBJ2-3, with TRBD2 as a possible D gene (7 bases). V was pared by 6 bases and J by 1 base, with 17 bases between. The CDR3 contains 16 residues. This chain's CDR3 is CASRSNWGGRTDTQYF. In nucleotides, the CDR3 is TGTGCCAGCAGGTCCAACTGGGGGGGGCGCACAGATACGCAGTATTTT.